The 15 T cell receptor beta chains presented below share a single source sample, sequenced in a study of cytomegalovirus exposure and HLA in healthy donors. Primers: 60 Vbeta forward and 13 Jbeta reverse. The protocol was immunoSEQ multiplex PCR, while the TCRdb copy is restricted to in-frame clones and leaves out a portion. The sample has under 250,000 clones; 75% to 85% are singletons. Material: PBMCs. All receptors derive from a woman between 45 and 60 years old in good health and CMV-seronegative.

The chain is built from TRBV27 and TRBJ2-7, with 10 bases matching TRBD1. Germline V gene sequence: CDR1 MNHEY, CDR2 SMNVEV (reference sequence). The V segment lost 6 bases and the J segment 3 bases; nucleotides outside the gene matches: 5. The CDR3 runs to 14 residues. The CDR3 region is CASRRGQGFYEQYF. The CDR3 DNA sequence: TGTGCCAGCAGAAGGGGACAGGGGTTCTACGAGCAGTACTTC.

This CDR3 reads CASSFLQGSEQFF. CDR3 bases: TGTGCCAGCAGTTTCCTACAGGGATCTGAGCAGTTCTTC. This chain uses TRBV7-3 with TRBJ2-1, with D perhaps matching TRBD1 (6 bases). The CDR3 is 13 residues long. The germline V gene has CDR1 SGHTA and CDR2 FQGTGA. V lost 6 bases, J lost 9 bases, and 15 bases lay in between.

J is TRBJ2-2 and V is TRBV19; TRBD1 agrees at 7 bases. The CDR3 covers 15 residues. With 1 base clipped from V and 4 bases from J, the junction kept 3 bases outside the gene matches. Germline values: CDR1 LNHDA, CDR2 SQIVND (reference sequence). In DNA, the CDR3 is TGTGCCAGTAGTATAGGCAGGGGGAGCACCGGGGAGCTGTTTTTT. Translated: CASSIGRGSTGELFF. Drawing the rest from reference TRBV19 and TRBJ2-2, the complete variable domain is DGGITQSPKYLFRKEGQNVTLSCEQNLNHDAMYWYRQDPGQGLRLIYYSQIVNDFQKGDIAEGYSVSREKKESFPLTVTSAQKNPTAFYLCASSIGRGSTGELFFGEGSRLTVL.

The chain couples TRBV13 to TRBJ2-7; tentatively, D is TRBD2 (6 bases). Trimming pared 4 bases from V and 5 bases from J, leaving 18 bases between. CDR1 PRHDT and CDR2 FYEKMQ come from the germline V gene (reference sequence). The CDR3 contains 15 residues. In nucleotides, the CDR3 is TGTGCCAGCAGCTACGGGGGAATAGGAGAGCACGAGCAGTACTTC. As protein: CASSYGGIGEHEQYF.

This clone was counted once. The chain recombines TRBV28 with TRBJ2-1; tentative D call: TRBD2 (6 bases). The V gene lost 4 bases and the J gene lost 3 bases, with 16 bases spanning the gap. This CDR3 contains 16 residues. Germline CDR1 and CDR2: MDHEN and SYDVKM. Here the CDR3 DNA reads TGTGCCAGCAGTTATGAACTAGCTTCAAGCTACAATGAGCAGTTCTTC. Protein sequence: CASSYELASSYNEQFF.

This clone was recorded once. This sequence joins TRBV19 and TRBJ2-7; TRBD1 is a possible D gene (6 bases). There are 13 residues in the CDR3. Germline V gene lookup returns CDR1 LNHDA and CDR2 SQIVND (reference sequence). The V end was cut by 3 bases, the J end by 2 bases, with 8 bases between. The CDR3, as DNA: TGTGCCAGTAGTATCTGGGACACCTACGAGCAGTACTTC. This encodes CASSIWDTYEQYF. Full variable domain (rest looked up from reference TRBV19 and TRBJ2-7): DGGITQSPKYLFRKEGQNVTLSCEQNLNHDAMYWYRQDPGQGLRLIYYSQIVNDFQKGDIAEGYSVSREKKESFPLTVTSAQKNPTAFYLCASSIWDTYEQYFGPGTRLTVT.

The chain carries TRBV30 and TRBJ1-5, with D possibly TRBD1 on 5 matching bases. The germline V and J ends were trimmed by 3 bases and 0 bases, with 15 bases remaining between them. CDR3 length: 16 residues. Germline V gene data show CDR1 as GTSNPN and CDR2 as SVGIG (reference sequence). The CDR3 DNA sequence: TGTGCCTGGAGGCAGGGAGGTTGGTCTAGCAATCAGCCCCAGCATTTT. It specifies CAWRQGGWSSNQPQHF.

The V gene is TRBV18, the J gene TRBJ2-7, with D maybe TRBD2 (5 bases). Germline V gives CDR1 KGHSH, CDR2 LQKENI. Trimming removed 3 bases at V and 0 bases at J, with 12 bases between. The CDR3 contains 15 residues. The CDR3 is CASSPEALSSYEQYF. In DNA, the CDR3 is TGTGCCAGCTCACCGGAGGCTTTAAGCTCCTACGAGCAGTACTTC.

The rearrangement uses TRBV2 and TRBJ2-5; possibly TRBD2 for D (5 bases). Germline V gene data show CDR1 as SNHLY and CDR2 as FYNNEI. The CDR3 is made up of 11 amino acids. Trimming stripped 11 bases from V and 4 bases from J, with 11 bases between. CDR3 nucleotides: TGTGCCGGATGGGAGCGAGAGACCCAGTACTTC. Protein product: CAGWERETQYF.

This sequence joins TRBV2 and TRBJ2-3; D remains unclear. This CDR3 spans 14 amino acids. The germline gives CDR1 SNHLY, CDR2 FYNNEI. V shed 3 bases and J shed 3 bases, with 10 bases lying between them. The CDR3 DNA follows: TGTGCCAGCAGTGAGAGGCGTAGTACAGATACGCAGTATTTT. Translating it yields CASSERRSTDTQYF. Full variable domain (rest looked up from reference TRBV2 and TRBJ2-3): EPEVTQTPSHQVTQMGQEVILRCVPISNHLYFYWYRQILGQKVEFLVSFYNNEISEKSEIFDDQFSVERPDGSNFTLKIRSTKLEDSAMYFCASSERRSTDTQYFGPGTRLTVL.

The chain employs TRBV10-1 and TRBJ2-1, with 12 bases fitting TRBD2. The CDR3 length is 15 residues. In germline, CDR1 is WNHNN, CDR2 SYGVQD (reference sequence). V was pared by 3 bases and J by 7 bases, with 4 bases of the junction left unmatched. The CDR3 sequence is CASSEKTSGSNEQFF. CDR3 coding DNA: TGCGCCAGCAGTGAAAAGACTAGCGGGAGTAATGAGCAGTTCTTC.

The rearrangement uses TRBV5-4 and TRBJ2-5; D possibly corresponds to TRBD2 (5 bases). The CDR3 length is 15 residues. Trimming removed 1 base from V and 5 bases from J, with 15 bases in between. Germline V lookup: CDR1 SGHNT, CDR2 YYREEE (reference sequence). The CDR3 DNA sequence: TGTGCCAGCAGCTTGTATGAGGGAGAGAGGGAGACCCAGTACTTC. Its protein is CASSLYEGERETQYF.

About this clone: This CDR3 is also generated by other DNA sequences in the sample. DNA for the CDR3: TGCGCCAGCAGTCCCAATCCCACTTACGAGCAGTACTTC. It yields the protein CASSPNPTYEQYF. The rearrangement links TRBV10-1 to TRBJ2-7, with no clear D. In germline, CDR1 is WNHNN, CDR2 SYGVQD (reference sequence). The CDR3 extends over 13 amino acids. The ends were cut back, 5 bases at V and 4 bases at J, with 12 bases in the middle.

The chain has TRBV19 and TRBJ1-2, with 8 bases matching TRBD1. CDR1 LNHDA and CDR2 SQIVND come from the germline V gene (reference sequence). This CDR3 contains 14 residues. The ends lost 5 bases at V and 3 bases at J; junction bases unmatched: 5. The CDR3, as DNA: TGTGCCAGTAGTTTGACAGGGGAGTACTATGGCTACACCTTC. Amino acid sequence: CASSLTGEYYGYTF. Full variable domain (missing parts from reference TRBV19 and TRBJ1-2): DGGITQSPKYLFRKEGQNVTLSCEQNLNHDAMYWYRQDPGQGLRLIYYSQIVNDFQKGDIAEGYSVSREKKESFPLTVTSAQKNPTAFYLCASSLTGEYYGYTFGSGTRLTVV.

This rearrangement joins TRBV28 to TRBJ1-2; TRBD1 agrees at 7 bases. Germline V gene lookup returns CDR1 MDHEN and CDR2 SYDVKM. CDR3 size: 15 residues. The trim removed 6 bases at V and 6 bases at J, leaving 13 bases unmatched. The CDR3 is CASRPGTDWGHGYTF. CDR3 in DNA: TGTGCCAGCAGACCTGGGACAGATTGGGGCCATGGCTACACCTTC.